The 24 T cell receptor beta chains below all came from one sample that was sequenced in a study of blood T cell repertoires in COVID-19. Sequencing was performed with immunoSEQ multiplex PCR; in TCRdb, only in-frame clones are kept and a portion is missing. The sample records about 150,000 clones, about 83% being singletons. Source material: peripheral blood. The receptors here all came from a woman between 65 and 79 years old who had recovered from COVID-19.

The chain is built from TRBV24-1 and TRBJ2-7, with D possibly matching TRBD1 (5 bases). The CDR3 has 12 amino acids. With 9 bases removed from V and 6 bases from J, the gap between germline ends came to 14 bases. Per germline, CDR1 KGHDR and CDR2 SFDVKD. CDR3 loop: CATGVREGEQYF. The DNA of the CDR3 is TGTGCCACCGGTGTCAGGGAAGGCGAGCAGTACTTC.

The rearrangement joins TRBV27 to TRBJ2-7; TRBD2 matches 7 bases. Trimming cost V 5 bases and J 7 bases; bases outside gene matches: 14. This CDR3 is built from 15 residues. Germline assignment: CDR1 MNHEY and CDR2 SMNVEV (reference sequence). The CDR3 nucleotides read TGTGCCAGCAGTACCAGACTAGCAACTTTTCAAGAGCAGTACTTC. Amino acids: CASSTRLATFQEQYF.

The chain has TRBV2 and TRBJ1-4; 7 nucleotides align to TRBD1. V shed 2 bases, J shed 6 bases, and the junction held 3 bases outside the gene matches. This CDR3 has 14 amino acids. Germline V CDR1 and CDR2: SNHLY, FYNNEI. CDR3 nucleotides: TGTGCCAGCAGTGAACAGGGGGGTGATGAAAAACTGTTTTTT. It yields the protein CASSEQGGDEKLFF.

The chain joins TRBV10-1 to TRBJ2-5; 15 nucleotides match TRBD2. Trimming took 7 bases from V and 2 from J; bases not matched to a gene: 2. The CDR3 is made up of 15 amino acids. CDR1 and CDR2 (germline): WNHNN, SYGVQD (reference sequence). CDR3 DNA sequence: TGCGCCAGCAAAGGGACTAGCGGGGGGCAAGAGACCCAGTACTTC. It translates to CASKGTSGGQETQYF.

This chain joins TRBV6-5 and TRBJ1-1; tentatively, D is TRBD1 (5 bases). The CDR3 is 15 amino acids. In germline, CDR1 is MNHEY, CDR2 SVGAGI. Trimming took 5 bases from V and 5 from J, leaving 18 bases between them. The CDR3 bases are TGTGCCAGCAGTCCCCCCGGGGGAACGAGAACTGAAGCTTTCTTT. Translation: CASSPPGGTRTEAFF.

This clone was counted between two and nine times. The chain links TRBV14 to TRBJ2-2, with TRBD1 identical over 8 bases. This CDR3 has 14 amino acids. Germline trimming cut 4 bases from V and 6 bases from J; bases unmatched to any gene: 4. Looked up from germline, CDR1 is SGHDN and CDR2 is FVKESK. The CDR3 loop is CASSRTGLAGELFF. CDR3 DNA sequence: TGTGCCAGCAGCCGGACAGGGTTGGCCGGGGAGCTGTTTTTT.

The chain recombines TRBV5-1 with TRBJ2-2; 7 bases align to TRBD1. The CDR3 sequence is 15 residues long. The germline V gene encodes CDR1 SGHRS and CDR2 YFSETQ. V was clipped by 0 bases and J by 3 bases; unmatched bases: 2. The CDR3 is CASSLAGGDTGELFF. DNA of the CDR3: TGCGCCAGCAGCTTGGCAGGGGGTGACACCGGGGAGCTGTTTTTT.

The V gene is TRBV10-3, the J gene TRBJ2-1; TRBD2 aligns across 10 bases. V lost 11 bases to trimming and J lost 6 bases; unmatched junction nucleotides: 10. Germline V lookup: CDR1 ENHRY, CDR2 SYGVKD. The CDR3 is 14 residues long. CDR3: CALGGGLASNEQFF. The CDR3 nucleotides read TGTGCCCTTGGGGGGGGACTAGCGAGCAATGAGCAGTTCTTC.

Concerning this clone: Within the sample, other DNA sequences also encode this same CDR3. The CDR3 DNA follows: TGCGCCAGCAGCCCAGGACTAGCGGGGCTCAATGAGCAGTTCTTC. Amino acid sequence: CASSPGLAGLNEQFF. V gene TRBV5-1 combines with J gene TRBJ2-1; TRBD2 matches at 12 bases. The CDR3 covers 15 residues. CDR1 is SGHRS, CDR2 YFSETQ, per germline. V shed 4 bases, J shed 6 bases, and the junction held 5 bases outside the gene matches.

The DNA of the CDR3 is TGTGCCTGGAGTAAGAAGGGGGAGGGATTTCATTATGGCTACACCTTC. Amino acid sequence: CAWSKKGEGFHYGYTF. This rearrangement joins TRBV30 to TRBJ1-2; TRBD1 is a possible D gene (6 bases). CDR1 is GTSNPN and CDR2 is SVGIG in the germline V gene (reference sequence). This CDR3 is 16 amino acids long. Deletions cut 2 bases from V and 5 bases from J, with 21 bases between.

This sequence joins TRBV19 and TRBJ1-2, with 8 nucleotides matching TRBD1. Germline V gives CDR1 LNHDA, CDR2 SQIVND (reference sequence). V lost 4 bases to trimming and J lost 4 bases; unmatched junction nucleotides: 5. The CDR3 spans 14 residues. The CDR3 loop is CASSTQQGGYGYTF. CDR3 coding DNA: TGTGCCAGTAGTACCCAACAGGGGGGCTATGGCTACACCTTC.

This clone showed up just once. The chain recombines TRBV2 with TRBJ2-7; 9 bases align to TRBD2. Germline V CDR1 and CDR2: SNHLY, FYNNEI. V was pared by 8 bases and J by 5 bases, with 10 bases of the junction left unmatched. The length of the CDR3 is 14 residues. CDR3 coding DNA: TGTGCCAGCGGGGCGAGCGGGAGGATCGACGAGCAGTACTTC. The encoded protein is CASGASGRIDEQYF.

The chain carries TRBV7-8 and TRBJ2-2; tentative D call: TRBD2 (5 bases). The CDR3 runs to 16 residues. V dropped 1 base and J dropped 5 bases, with 14 bases sitting between them. From germline, CDR1 is SGHVS and CDR2 FQNEAQ. The CDR3 coding sequence is TGTGCCAGCAGCTTAGTTGCGGGCCGGTTTACCGGGGAGCTGTTTTTT. Protein product: CASSLVAGRFTGELFF.

The chain carries TRBV4-3 and TRBJ1-1; 9 bases are shared with TRBD1. The germline V gene has CDR1 LGHNA and CDR2 YSLEER. This CDR3 spans 15 amino acids. The V gene end was trimmed by 2 bases and the J gene end by 1 base; junction bases not matched to a gene: 2. CDR3 coding DNA: TGCGCCAGCAGCCAACGGGACAGGGAGAACACTGAAGCTTTCTTT. Translated, it gives CASSQRDRENTEAFF.

The chain couples TRBV5-1 to TRBJ2-7, with D possibly matching TRBD2 (5 bases). Germline CDR1 reads SGHRS; CDR2 reads YFSETQ. The CDR3 consists of 17 residues. V was shortened by 4 bases and J by 4 bases, with 24 bases between the two germline ends. CDR3 nucleotide sequence: TGCGCCAGCAGCGCCCGGCAAACCGGGATGGGCGGGTACGAGCAGTACTTC. It encodes CASSARQTGMGGYEQYF.

V usage is TRBV6-1 and J usage is TRBJ1-6; 8 bases align to TRBD1. The CDR3 consists of 16 residues. V shed 3 bases and J 9 bases; nucleotides not matched to a gene: 10. Germline V gene sequence: CDR1 MNHNS, CDR2 SASEGT. The DNA for the CDR3 is TGTGCCAGCAGTGAGGGGCCGGGACAGGACGGTTCACCCCTCCACTTT. It yields the protein CASSEGPGQDGSPLHF.

The V call is TRBV29-1, the J call TRBJ2-3; TRBD2 aligns across 9 bases. Germline V lookup: CDR1 SQVTM, CDR2 ANQGSEA. The J segment lost 0 bases and the V segment lost 1 base, leaving 11 bases of the junction unmatched. The CDR3 has 18 residues. The CDR3 DNA reads TGCAGCGTTGAAGGGGGGTGGCTAGCGGGGATTAGCACAGATACGCAGTATTTT. This translates into CSVEGGWLAGISTDTQYF.

This clone was picked up one time. Its ends do not fully match the called genes, so a read error is possible. The J gene is TRBJ2-7, the V gene TRBV3-1 (or the pseudogene TRBV3-2), with a possible D match to TRBD2 (6 bases). CDR3 size: 11 residues. Per the germline V gene, CDR1 is LGHDT and CDR2 is YNNKEL (reference sequence). The CDR3 reads CASSQDGREDF. The CDR3 DNA sequence: TGTGCCAGCAGCCAAGATGGCAGGGAGGACTTC.

This chain connects TRBV12-3 or TRBV12-4 to TRBJ2-1, with TRBD2 identical over 7 bases. Unmatched junction bases numbered 3, after V lost 5 bases and J lost 8 bases. The CDR3 covers 12 residues. Here the CDR3 DNA reads TGTGCCAGCAGTCTCGCGGGGGATGAGCAGTTCTTC. Protein product: CASSLAGDEQFF.

The rearrangement joins TRBV5-4 to TRBJ2-5; D possibly corresponds to TRBD1 (6 bases). V was shortened by 4 bases and J by 4 bases, with 11 bases between the two germline ends. The germline gives CDR1 SGHNT, CDR2 YYREEE (reference sequence). This CDR3 comprises 13 residues. The CDR3 here is CASSPTGRETQYF. Here the CDR3 DNA reads TGTGCCAGCAGCCCCACAGGGAGAGAGACCCAGTACTTC.

This clone was seen just once. V usage is TRBV7-9 and J usage is TRBJ1-2; unclear D gene. Germline loops: CDR1 SEHNR, CDR2 FQNEAQ (reference sequence). The CDR3 sequence is 15 residues long. Trimming left V 5 bases short and J 4 bases short, with 17 bases between. The CDR3, as DNA: TGTGCCAGCAGCCCCCTCGACGCGGCAGCCTATGGCTACACCTTC. This sequence encodes CASSPLDAAAYGYTF.

This clone has a handful of counts. The gene calls are TRBV6-5 and TRBJ1-3; D might be TRBD1 (6 bases). The CDR3 spans 15 residues. Trimming pared 0 bases from V and 3 bases from J, leaving 9 bases between. Germline V CDR1 and CDR2: MNHEY, SVGAGI. CDR3 in amino acids: CASSYSGTFGNTIYF. CDR3 DNA: TGTGCCAGCAGTTACTCTGGGACATTTGGAAACACCATATATTTT.

The chain recombines TRBV27 with TRBJ1-2; D gene unclear. This CDR3 comprises 12 residues. The V gene's germline CDR1 is MNHEY and CDR2 SMNVEV (reference sequence). Trimming pared 5 bases from V and 8 bases from J, leaving 12 bases between. CDR3 sequence (DNA): TGTGCCAGCAGTCCCCGAGGTACCGGCTACACCTTC. This codes for CASSPRGTGYTF.

J is TRBJ1-6 and V is TRBV28, with a tentative D call TRBD1 (5 bases). The V end was cut by 6 bases, the J end by 14 bases, with 20 bases between. This CDR3 spans 14 amino acids. Germline CDR1 and CDR2: MDHEN and SYDVKM. CDR3 nucleotide sequence: TGTGCCAGCAGCCCCGGGACCCCATGGGGGGCCCTCCACTTT. Its protein product is CASSPGTPWGALHF.